The clone carrying this T cell receptor (beta chain) showed up many times. TCRdb reprocessed the 5' RACE reads via MiXCR and lists one record per CDR3 protein. The sample includes approximately 45,000 distinct CDR3 sequences, approximately 13% seen only once; the top ten take about 10%. This record comes from a study of neurological immune-mediated disorders. Documented time point: longitudinal time-point 3. Germline V gene sequence: CDR1 SGHVS, CDR2 FNYEAQ. V was pared by 0 bases and J by 6 bases, with 12 bases between. The length of the CDR3 is 14 residues. This sequence originates from a man under 40 in good health. The rearrangement links TRBV7-6 to TRBJ2-7, with D perhaps being TRBD1 or TRBD2 (6 bases each). The sequencing sample was made of PBMCs. DNA of the CDR3: TGTGCCAGCAGCTTAGCTGCCGGGGGCGCCGAGCAGTACTTC. Protein: CASSLAAGGAEQYF.